This is a list of T cell receptor beta chains from one sample in a study of blood T cell repertoires in COVID-19. Libraries were prepared by immunoSEQ multiplex PCR; TCRdb keeps only in-frame clonotypes and omits some of them. Of some 340,000 clones in the sample, 90% to 95% were seen once. Sequenced: PBMCs or T cells enriched from blood (not recorded which). These receptors were collected from a woman in her 30s who had been exposed to COVID-19. CDR3s include the opening cysteine and the closing phenylalanine or tryptophan. A D gene is named only where the DNA matches it firmly. A clone size is listed for some rows: how often the clone was seen (once, few, many), or a class if it is expanded.

clone_size,d_call,j_call,v_call,cdr3_nt,cdr3_aa
-,TRBD1,TRBJ1-2,TRBV27,TGTGCCAGCAGTGTTCGACAGGGTTGGGGCTACACCTTC,CASSVRQGWGYTF
-,TRBD1,TRBJ1-1,TRBV3-1/TRBV3-2,TGTGCCAGCAGCGATACAGGGGGCTCTGGGACTGAAGCTTTCTTT,CASSDTGGSGTEAFF
-,TRBD1,TRBJ1-1,TRBV30,TGTGCCTGGAGTCTACAGGGGCGCACTGAAGCTTTCTTT,CAWSLQGRTEAFF
once,TRBD1,TRBJ2-5,TRBV9,TGTGCCAGCAGCGTAGGACAGGGTAGGGGAGAGACCCAGTACTTC,CASSVGQGRGETQYF
once,TRBD1,TRBJ1-6,TRBV7-8,TGTGCCAGCAGCATCGACAGGGGGCTCCTGAGCTCCTATAATTCACCCCTCCACTTT,CASSIDRGLLSSYNSPLHF
-,TRBD1,TRBJ1-1,TRBV25-1,TGTGCCAGCCTCCGGGACAGGATCAACACTGAAGCTTTCTTT,CASLRDRINTEAFF
-,TRBD1,TRBJ1-6,TRBV4-2,TGTGCCAGCAGTCCCGACAGGGGGCGTTCACCCCTCCACTTT,CASSPDRGRSPLHF
-,-,TRBJ2-1,TRBV5-5,TGTGCCAGCAGCTTGGTGGCTTTCCGGGAGCTGGATGAGCAGTTCTTC,CASSLVAFRELDEQFF
-,-,TRBJ1-1,TRBV6-5,TGTGCCAGCAGTTACAGGGAGGACACTGAAGCTTTCTTT,CASSYREDTEAFF
-,TRBD1,TRBJ1-2,TRBV6-5,TGTGCCAGCAGTCCCGACAGGGTTCGCTATGGCTACACCTTC,CASSPDRVRYGYTF
-,-,TRBJ1-3,TRBV12-3/TRBV12-4,TGTGCCAGCAGTCCGGGCTCTGGAAACACCATATATTTT,CASSPGSGNTIYF
once,TRBD1,TRBJ2-2,TRBV4-2,TGTGCCAGCAGCCCCTCCCGGACAGGGGGCGGGGAGCTGTTTTTT,CASSPSRTGGGELFF
once,-,TRBJ2-5,TRBV2,TGTGCCAGCAGCCTTGGTTCTAGAGAGACCCAGTACTTC,CASSLGSRETQYF
-,-,TRBJ2-1,TRBV4-1,TGCGCCAGCAGCCTCCCGGTAGCGGCGGATAACAATGAGCAGTTCTTC,CASSLPVAADNNEQFF
-,-,TRBJ1-1,TRBV7-9,TGTGCCAGCGCCCAGGGCACTGAAGCTTTCTTT,CASAQGTEAFF
-,TRBD1,TRBJ2-7,TRBV14,TGTGCCAGCAGCCAGGAGACAGGGGTTTTCTACGAGCAGTACTTC,CASSQETGVFYEQYF
-,-,TRBJ2-3,TRBV5-5,TGTGCCAGCAGCTTAACAGGAGATACGCAGTATTTT,CASSLTGDTQYF
-,-,TRBJ1-1,TRBV27,TGTGCCAGCAGTTTATCGACGACAGGACGAGGCACTGAAGCTTTCTTT,CASSLSTTGRGTEAFF